A selection of T cell receptor beta chains follows, all from one sample in a study of T cell responses to AZD1222 COVID-19 vaccine. Only in-frame clones appear in the TCRdb table, and some are missing; sequencing was by immunoSEQ multiplex PCR. The sample holds about 130,000 clones, approximately 92% seen once. Sequenced here: peripheral blood, sampled 28 days after the second AZD1222 dose. The receptors were gathered from an adult who received the AZD1222 COVID-19 vaccine. Both conserved end residues are part of each CDR3. Each record gives: D gene, J gene, clone size, V gene, CDR3 DNA, CDR3 protein. A D gene is named only where the DNA matches it firmly. Expanded clones get a size class; other rows say once, few or many, or leave the size out.

d_gene: TRBD2
j_gene: TRBJ2-6
abundance: once
v_gene: TRBV11-2
CDR3nt: TGTGCCAGCAGCTTAGGATACTGGGGAGGGGTTGGGGCCAACGTCCTGACTTTC
CDR3aa: CASSLGYWGGVGANVLTF

d_gene: NA
j_gene: TRBJ2-5
abundance: NA
v_gene: TRBV6-5
CDR3nt: TGTGCCAGCAGTTACTCGACAGCCCAAGAGACCCAGTACTTC
CDR3aa: CASSYSTAQETQYF

d_gene: NA
j_gene: TRBJ1-6
abundance: NA
v_gene: TRBV21-1
CDR3nt: TGTGCCAGCAGCAAAGTCGACAGGGTTAATTCACCCCTCCACTTT
CDR3aa: CASSKVDRVNSPLHF

d_gene: NA
j_gene: TRBJ1-3
abundance: NA
v_gene: TRBV5-8
CDR3nt: TGTGCCAGCAGCTCACCGGCAACAGAAAACACCATATATTTT
CDR3aa: CASSSPATENTIYF

d_gene: NA
j_gene: TRBJ1-6
abundance: NA
v_gene: TRBV30
CDR3nt: TGTGCCGGCCGCGCGCAGGGGAATTCACCCCTCCACTTT
CDR3aa: CAGRAQGNSPLHF

d_gene: NA
j_gene: TRBJ1-1
abundance: NA
v_gene: TRBV7-2
CDR3nt: TGTGCCAGCAGCTTAGTAGGGGGTAGGTCTGCTGAAGCTTTCTTT
CDR3aa: CASSLVGGRSAEAFF

d_gene: NA
j_gene: TRBJ2-1
abundance: NA
v_gene: TRBV5-6
CDR3nt: TGTGCCAGCAGCTTGGAACTCAATGAGCAGTTCTTC
CDR3aa: CASSLELNEQFF

d_gene: TRBD1
j_gene: TRBJ1-1
abundance: NA
v_gene: TRBV7-6
CDR3nt: TGTGCCAGCAGTTCTCCGGACAGGGCTTCTGGTGAAGCTTTCTTT
CDR3aa: CASSSPDRASGEAFF

d_gene: TRBD1
j_gene: TRBJ1-3
abundance: NA
v_gene: TRBV7-4
CDR3nt: TGTGCCAGCAGCTCCTGGGGGGACAGCTCTGGAAACACCATATATTTT
CDR3aa: CASSSWGDSSGNTIYF

d_gene: NA
j_gene: TRBJ2-1
abundance: NA
v_gene: TRBV5-1
CDR3nt: TGCGCCAGCAGCTATCTAGAAAAGTCCTACAATGAGCAGTTCTTC
CDR3aa: CASSYLEKSYNEQFF

d_gene: NA
j_gene: TRBJ1-4
abundance: NA
v_gene: TRBV30
CDR3nt: TGTGCCTATCGGGGGGGAGCGACTAATGAAAAACTGTTTTTT
CDR3aa: CAYRGGATNEKLFF

d_gene: TRBD2
j_gene: TRBJ2-1
abundance: NA
v_gene: TRBV13
CDR3nt: TGTGCCAGCAGGGGAGCGGGGGGGTACAATGAGCAGTTCTTC
CDR3aa: CASRGAGGYNEQFF

d_gene: NA
j_gene: TRBJ1-6
abundance: NA
v_gene: TRBV5-8
CDR3nt: TGTGCCAGCAGCTTGGGGGGTTCCTATAATTCACCCCTCCACTTT
CDR3aa: CASSLGGSYNSPLHF